This is a list of T cell receptor beta chains from one sample in a study of blood T cell repertoires in COVID-19. Assay used: immunoSEQ multiplex PCR; TCRdb lists only in-frame clones, some missing. Of about 120,000 clones listed, about four fifths are singletons. Sequenced input: peripheral blood. The receptors stem from a man in his 70s with acute or convalescent COVID-19. Each CDR3 is given with its conserved first and last residue. D genes are given only for firm matches. Clone sizes are given selectively: once, few, many, or a class where the clone is expanded.

TRBV7-9	-	-	TRBJ1-4	TGTGCCAGCAGCTTAGGCAGTGGTAATGAAAAACTGTTTTTT	CASSLGSGNEKLFF
TRBV29-1	-	-	TRBJ2-2	TGCAGCGTCAGGGGTAGCGCGGACACCGGGGAGCTGTTTTTT	CSVRGSADTGELFF
TRBV5-1	TRBD2	-	TRBJ2-5	TGCGCCAGCAGTCCGATTAGCGGGGGGATAGAGACCCAGTACTTC	CASSPISGGIETQYF
TRBV5-6	-	-	TRBJ2-2	TGTGCCAGTACTTTGAACGGGGAGCTGTTTTTT	CASTLNGELFF
TRBV15	-	-	TRBJ1-2	TGTGCCACCAGCAGAACGCGGGCCGGGCTTAGTAGCTACACCTTC	CATSRTRAGLSSYTF
TRBV3-1/TRBV3-2	-	-	TRBJ1-4	TGTGCCAGCAGCCGGGGACACCTAACTAATGAAAAACTGTTTTTT	CASSRGHLTNEKLFF
TRBV3-1/TRBV3-2	-	many	TRBJ1-6	TGTGCCAGCAGCCAAGGGAGTTTACGACGTGGCTCCTATAATTCACCCCTCCACTTT	CASSQGSLRRGSYNSPLHF
TRBV7-2	-	-	TRBJ1-4	TGTGCCAGCAGCCTTCAGGGTGAAAAACTGTTTTTT	CASSLQGEKLFF
TRBV24-1	TRBD2	-	TRBJ2-2	TGTGCCACCACGGCGGGGGGGCGCACCGGGGAGCTGTTTTTT	CATTAGGRTGELFF
TRBV11-2	-	-	TRBJ2-5	TGTGCCAGCAGCTTAGAAGGGGGATTAGAGACCCAGTACTTC	CASSLEGGLETQYF
TRBV16	TRBD1	-	TRBJ2-7	TGTGCCAGCAGCCAATCGACTGGGACAGTGAGCTACGAGCAGTACTTC	CASSQSTGTVSYEQYF
TRBV19	-	-	TRBJ1-2	TGTGCCAGTAGTCTACGGAGATCCGGACATCCAATTAACTATGGCTACACCTTC	CASSLRRSGHPINYGYTF
TRBV7-2	-	-	TRBJ2-7	TGTGCCAGCGGGCGTGGGGGCTGGGGCGAGCAGTACTTC	CASGRGGWGEQYF
TRBV7-9	-	many	TRBJ2-5	TGTGCCAGCAGCTTCAGGGAATTGGAGACCCAGTACTTC	CASSFRELETQYF
TRBV5-1	-	-	TRBJ2-7	TGCGCCAGCAGCCGGCAGGGAGGATATAGCGGTACCGAGCAGTACTTC	CASSRQGGYSGTEQYF
TRBV12-1	-	-	TRBJ2-3	TGTGCCAGCAGCTCCGCCAGGGATACGCAGTATTTT	CASSSARDTQYF
TRBV29-1	-	once	TRBJ2-7	TGCAGCGTCGGAGAGAACGAGCAGTACTTC	CSVGENEQYF
TRBV18	-	-	TRBJ1-4	TGTGCCAGCTCACCAGGACTATCGAGTGAAAAACTGTTTTTT	CASSPGLSSEKLFF
TRBV4-2	TRBD1	-	TRBJ1-1	TGTGCCAGCAGCCAACCATTTCAGGGGGCTACTGAAGCTTTCTTT	CASSQPFQGATEAFF
TRBV6-5	TRBD1	-	TRBJ1-4	TGTGCCAGCAGGCCGACAGGGGGTAATGAAAAACTGTTTTTT	CASRPTGGNEKLFF
TRBV4-2	-	-	TRBJ2-3	TGTGCCAGCAGGCCTACCTGGGGCGCAGATACGCAGTATTTT	CASRPTWGADTQYF
TRBV20-1	TRBD1	-	TRBJ2-7	TGCAGTGCTAGTCAGGGGGCGGGCGAGCAGTACTTC	CSASQGAGEQYF
TRBV19	-	-	TRBJ1-5	TGTGCCAGTAGTTTAACTCCGGGAGATAGCAATCAGCCCCAGCATTTT	CASSLTPGDSNQPQHF
TRBV7-9	TRBD1	-	TRBJ1-5	TGTGCCAGCAGCAACGACAGGGGGCCCGGCCAGCCCCAGCATTTT	CASSNDRGPGQPQHF
TRBV7-9	-	-	TRBJ2-4	TGTGCCAGCAGCTTATCCTCAATCGCGGGGCCAGCAGCCAAAAACATTCAGTACTTC	CASSLSSIAGPAAKNIQYF
TRBV5-1	TRBD1	-	TRBJ1-1	TGCGCCAGCAGCTTGTCTAACAGGGGCCTGAACACTGAAGCTTTCTTT	CASSLSNRGLNTEAFF
TRBV6-4	TRBD1	-	TRBJ1-2	TGTGCCAGCAGTCCTAGAACAGGGGGCGATGGCTACACCTTC	CASSPRTGGDGYTF
TRBV7-6	-	-	TRBJ1-6	TGTGCCAGCAGCTTAGAAAGCAACTCACCCCTCCACTTT	CASSLESNSPLHF
TRBV6-5	TRBD1	once	TRBJ2-7	TGTGCCACCCGAGGACAGGGGATCCACGAGCAGTACTTC	CATRGQGIHEQYF
TRBV19	-	-	TRBJ1-2	TGTGCCAGTAGTATAATTCTGCCCGCGGACTATGGCTACACCTTC	CASSIILPADYGYTF
TRBV7-2	TRBD1	-	TRBJ1-2	TGTGCCAGCAGCTACGCGGGACAGAACTATGGCTACACCTTC	CASSYAGQNYGYTF
TRBV7-2	TRBD2	-	TRBJ2-1	TGTGCCAGCAGTCAAGGACTAGCGGGGGTCCACAATGAGCAGTTCTTC	CASSQGLAGVHNEQFF
TRBV10-1	-	few	TRBJ1-2	TGCGCCAGCAGTGCCCCATTCCCTCCGACAGACAGGTATCAGGGCTACACCTTC	CASSAPFPPTDRYQGYTF
TRBV21-1	-	once	TRBJ1-2	TGTGCCAGCAGGTCCCCGGGGGGGGCGCTTAACTATGGCTACACCTTC	CASRSPGGALNYGYTF
TRBV9	TRBD1	-	TRBJ2-5	TGTGCCAGCAGCGAAGGGACAGGGGGGTTAGAGACCCAGTACTTC	CASSEGTGGLETQYF
TRBV5-4	-	-	TRBJ1-1	TGTGCCAGCAGCCTCCCCCGGGGAGAGAGCACTGAAGCTTTCTTT	CASSLPRGESTEAFF
TRBV11-1	-	few	TRBJ1-4	TGTGCCAGCAGCCCGGGGGCGGGGGCTCGCGCTGAAAAACTGTTTTTT	CASSPGAGARAEKLFF
TRBV29-1	-	-	TRBJ2-7	TGCAGCGTTGAGACTCCCAGGGCGGGGGAGCAGTACTTC	CSVETPRAGEQYF
TRBV18	-	-	TRBJ2-2	TGTGCCAGCTCACCACAACGGGGAGTGAACACCGGGGAGCTGTTTTTT	CASSPQRGVNTGELFF
TRBV5-1	TRBD2	once	TRBJ2-1	TGCGCCAGCAGTCCTAGCGGGGGCGCCTACAATGAGCAGTTCTTC	CASSPSGGAYNEQFF
TRBV5-1	TRBD2	many	TRBJ2-2	TGCGCCAGCAGAGCGAATCCCGGGACTAGCGGGGTTGACGCCGGGGAGCTGTTTTTT	CASRANPGTSGVDAGELFF
TRBV11-2	-	few	TRBJ2-7	TGTGCCAGCAGCCTTCAGGGTATCTACGAGCAGTACTTC	CASSLQGIYEQYF
TRBV5-1	TRBD2	-	TRBJ2-1	TGCGCCAGCAGCTTCGGACTAGCGGGGGAGCAGTTCTTC	CASSFGLAGEQFF
TRBV9	TRBD1	-	TRBJ1-3	TGTGCCAGCAGCGCGACAGGGGGAGGAAACACCATATATTTT	CASSATGGGNTIYF
TRBV25-1	-	many	TRBJ1-3	TGTGCCAGCAGTGAATCGAAGGGGCCCTCTGGAAACACCATATATTTT	CASSESKGPSGNTIYF
TRBV10-3	TRBD1	-	TRBJ1-1	TGTGCCATCAGTGAGAACAGGGGATTTCGCACTGAAGCTTTCTTT	CAISENRGFRTEAFF
TRBV7-3	-	-	TRBJ2-5	TGTGCCAGCAGCCCGGGCCAGGGGGAGACCCAGTACTTC	CASSPGQGETQYF
TRBV11-1	TRBD1	-	TRBJ2-4	TGTGCCAGCAGCGCCAGACAGGGAGCCAAAAACATTCAGTACTTC	CASSARQGAKNIQYF
TRBV5-1	TRBD1	-	TRBJ1-1	TGCGCCAGCAGCTTGACCGGGACAGCGAACACTGAAGCTTTCTTT	CASSLTGTANTEAFF
TRBV29-1	-	-	TRBJ2-5	TGCAGCGTTGCGGGGAGAGAGACCCAGTACTTC	CSVAGRETQYF
TRBV6-1	-	-	TRBJ2-2	TGTGCCAGCAGTGAAGCTGTGTCCGGTACCGGGGAGCTGTTTTTT	CASSEAVSGTGELFF
TRBV11-3	TRBD1	-	TRBJ1-6	TGTGCCAGCAGTGAGGACGACAGGGGTGGTTCACCCCTCCACTTT	CASSEDDRGGSPLHF
TRBV30	TRBD1	-	TRBJ1-2	TGTGCCTGGAGTCCACAGGGGATCTACACCTTC	CAWSPQGIYTF
TRBV19	TRBD1	-	TRBJ1-2	TGTGCCAGTAGTAACCCCCCGACAGGGAGGATGAATGGCTACACCTTC	CASSNPPTGRMNGYTF